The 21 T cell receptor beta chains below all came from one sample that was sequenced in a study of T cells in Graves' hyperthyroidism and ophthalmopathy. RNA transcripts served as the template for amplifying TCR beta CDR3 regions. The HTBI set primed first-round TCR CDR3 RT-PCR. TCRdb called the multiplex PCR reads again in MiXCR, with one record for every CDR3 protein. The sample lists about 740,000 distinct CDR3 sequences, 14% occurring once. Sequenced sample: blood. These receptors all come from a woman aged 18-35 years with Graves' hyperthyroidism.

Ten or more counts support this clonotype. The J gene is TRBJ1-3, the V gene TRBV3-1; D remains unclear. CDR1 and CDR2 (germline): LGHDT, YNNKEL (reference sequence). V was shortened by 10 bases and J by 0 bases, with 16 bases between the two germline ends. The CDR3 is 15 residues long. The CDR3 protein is CATQSRVSSGNTIYF. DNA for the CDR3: TGTGCCACTCAAAGTCGGGTGAGCTCTGGAAACACCATATATTTT.

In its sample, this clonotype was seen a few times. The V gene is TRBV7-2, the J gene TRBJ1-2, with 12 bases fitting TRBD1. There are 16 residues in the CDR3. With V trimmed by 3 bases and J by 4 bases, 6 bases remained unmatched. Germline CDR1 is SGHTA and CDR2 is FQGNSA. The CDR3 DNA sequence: TGTGCCAGCAGCTTGCTGGGACAGGGGGCCACCTATGGCTACACCTTC. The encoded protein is CASSLLGQGATYGYTF.

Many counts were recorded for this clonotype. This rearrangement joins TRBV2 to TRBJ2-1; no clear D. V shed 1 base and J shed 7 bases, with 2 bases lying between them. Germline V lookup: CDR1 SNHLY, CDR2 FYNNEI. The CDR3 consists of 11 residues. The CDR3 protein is CASSEENEQFF. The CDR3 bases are TGTGCCAGCAGTGAAGAGAATGAGCAGTTCTTC.

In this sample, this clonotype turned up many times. The CDR3, as DNA: TGTGCCATCAGTGAGTCGCAAGGGCCAGGGTACTATGGCTACACCTTC. This encodes CAISESQGPGYYGYTF. The rearrangement links TRBV10-3 to TRBJ1-2; TRBD1 might be the D (5 bases). V was trimmed by 0 bases and J by 3 bases, leaving 14 bases between them. The CDR3 extends over 16 amino acids. The V gene's germline CDR1 is ENHRY and CDR2 SYGVKD.

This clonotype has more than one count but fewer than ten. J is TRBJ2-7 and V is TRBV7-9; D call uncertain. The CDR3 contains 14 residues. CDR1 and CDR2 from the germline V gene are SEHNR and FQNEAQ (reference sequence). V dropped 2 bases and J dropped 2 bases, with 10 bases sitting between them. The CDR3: CASSLMAGPYEQYF. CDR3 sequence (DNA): TGTGCCAGCAGCTTAATGGCAGGTCCCTACGAGCAGTACTTC.

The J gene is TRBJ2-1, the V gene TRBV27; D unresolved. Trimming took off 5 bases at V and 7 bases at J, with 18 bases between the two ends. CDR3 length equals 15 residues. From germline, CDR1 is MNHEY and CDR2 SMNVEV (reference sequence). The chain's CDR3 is CASSPFQERRNEQFF. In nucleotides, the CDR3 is TGTGCCAGCAGTCCCTTCCAGGAGCGTAGGAATGAGCAGTTCTTC.

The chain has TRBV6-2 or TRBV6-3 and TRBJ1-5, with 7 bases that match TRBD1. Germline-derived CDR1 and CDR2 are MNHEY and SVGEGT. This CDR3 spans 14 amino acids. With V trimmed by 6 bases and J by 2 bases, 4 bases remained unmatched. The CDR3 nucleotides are TGTGCCAGCAGACGACAGGGCGGCAATCAGCCCCAGCATTTT. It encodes CASRRQGGNQPQHF.

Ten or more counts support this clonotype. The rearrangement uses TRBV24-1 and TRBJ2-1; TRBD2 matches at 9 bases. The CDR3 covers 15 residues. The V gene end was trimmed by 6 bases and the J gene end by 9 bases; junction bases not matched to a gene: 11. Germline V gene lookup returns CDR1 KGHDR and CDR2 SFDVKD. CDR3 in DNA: TGTGCCACCAGTCCTCATATAGCGGGAGAGGGTGAGCAGTTCTTC. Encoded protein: CATSPHIAGEGEQFF.

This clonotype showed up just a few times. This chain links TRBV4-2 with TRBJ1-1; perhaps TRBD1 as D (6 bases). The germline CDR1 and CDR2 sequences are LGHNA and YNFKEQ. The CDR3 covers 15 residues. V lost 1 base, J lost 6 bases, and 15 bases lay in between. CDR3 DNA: TGTGCCAGCAGCCAAGGTCAGGGGAGAATGGCTGAAGCTTTCTTT. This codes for CASSQGQGRMAEAFF.

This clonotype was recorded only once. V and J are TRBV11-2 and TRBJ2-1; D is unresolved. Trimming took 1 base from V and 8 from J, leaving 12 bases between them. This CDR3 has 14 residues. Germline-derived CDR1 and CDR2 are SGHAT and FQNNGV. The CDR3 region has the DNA TGTGCCAGCAGCTTAGTTCCAGGCCGGGATGAGCAGTTCTTC. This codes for CASSLVPGRDEQFF.

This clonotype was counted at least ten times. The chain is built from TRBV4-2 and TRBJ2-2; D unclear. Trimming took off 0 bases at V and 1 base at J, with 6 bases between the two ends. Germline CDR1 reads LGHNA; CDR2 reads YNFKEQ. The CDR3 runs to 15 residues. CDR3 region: CASSQEWGNTGELFF. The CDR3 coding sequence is TGTGCCAGCAGCCAAGAGTGGGGGAACACCGGGGAGCTGTTTTTT.

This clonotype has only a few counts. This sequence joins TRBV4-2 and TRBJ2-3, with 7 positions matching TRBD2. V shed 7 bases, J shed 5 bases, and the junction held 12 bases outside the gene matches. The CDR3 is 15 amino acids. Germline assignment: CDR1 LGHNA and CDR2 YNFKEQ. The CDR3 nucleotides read TGTGCCAGCACCATCGGGGGAGGGCTTTTAGATACGCAGTATTTT. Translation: CASTIGGGLLDTQYF.

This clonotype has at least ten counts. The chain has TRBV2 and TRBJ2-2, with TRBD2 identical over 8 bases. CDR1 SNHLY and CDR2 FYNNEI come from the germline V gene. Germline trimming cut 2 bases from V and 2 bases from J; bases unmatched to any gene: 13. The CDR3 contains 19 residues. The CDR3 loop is CASSEWARGGLVNTGELFF. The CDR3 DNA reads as TGTGCCAGCAGTGAATGGGCCCGGGGGGGACTAGTAAACACCGGGGAGCTGTTTTTT.

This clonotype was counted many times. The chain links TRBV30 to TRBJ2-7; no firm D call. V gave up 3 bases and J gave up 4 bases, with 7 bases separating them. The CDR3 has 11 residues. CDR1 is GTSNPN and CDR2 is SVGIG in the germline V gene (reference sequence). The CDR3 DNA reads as TGTGCCTGGAGGAAGGCGTACGAGCAGTACTTC. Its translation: CAWRKAYEQYF. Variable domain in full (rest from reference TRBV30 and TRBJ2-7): SQTIHQWPATLVQPVGSPLSLECTVEGTSNPNLYWYRQAAGRGLQLLFYSVGIGQISSEVPQNLSASRPQDRQFILSSKKLLLSDSGFYLCAWRKAYEQYFGPGTRLTVT.

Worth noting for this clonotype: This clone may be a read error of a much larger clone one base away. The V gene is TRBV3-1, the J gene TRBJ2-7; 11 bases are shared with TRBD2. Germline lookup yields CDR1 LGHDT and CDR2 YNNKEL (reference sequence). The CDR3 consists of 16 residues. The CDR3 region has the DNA TGTGCCAGCAGCCACCTAGCGGGAGGACCTACCTACGAGCGGTACTTC. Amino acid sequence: CASSHLAGGPTYERYF.

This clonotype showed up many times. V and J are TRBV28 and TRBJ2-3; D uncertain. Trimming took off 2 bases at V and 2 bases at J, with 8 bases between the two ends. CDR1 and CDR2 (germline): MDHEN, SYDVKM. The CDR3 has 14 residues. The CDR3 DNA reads TGTGCCAGCAGTTTAGCTTGGCTCACAGATACGCAGTATTTT. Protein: CASSLAWLTDTQYF.

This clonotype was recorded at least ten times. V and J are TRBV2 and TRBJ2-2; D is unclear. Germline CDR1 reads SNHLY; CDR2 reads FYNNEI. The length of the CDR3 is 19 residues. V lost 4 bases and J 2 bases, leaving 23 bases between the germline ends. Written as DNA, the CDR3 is TGTGCCAGCAGTGCCGTGTCGGTTCAGTTCGGTACTAACACCGGGGAGCTGTTTTTT. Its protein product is CASSAVSVQFGTNTGELFF.

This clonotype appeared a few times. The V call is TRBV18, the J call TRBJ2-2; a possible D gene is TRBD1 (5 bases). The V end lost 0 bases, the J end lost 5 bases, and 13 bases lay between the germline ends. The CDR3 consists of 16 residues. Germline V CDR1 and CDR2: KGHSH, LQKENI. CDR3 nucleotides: TGTGCCAGCTCACCACCTGGGCAGGGAATGACCGGGGAGCTGTTTTTT. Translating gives CASSPPGQGMTGELFF.

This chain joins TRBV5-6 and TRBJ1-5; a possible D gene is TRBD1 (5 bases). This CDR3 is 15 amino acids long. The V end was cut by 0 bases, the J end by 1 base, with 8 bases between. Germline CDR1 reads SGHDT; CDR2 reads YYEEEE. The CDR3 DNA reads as TGTGCCAGCAGCTTGGTCAGGGCAAGCAATCAGCCCCAGCATTTT. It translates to CASSLVRASNQPQHF.

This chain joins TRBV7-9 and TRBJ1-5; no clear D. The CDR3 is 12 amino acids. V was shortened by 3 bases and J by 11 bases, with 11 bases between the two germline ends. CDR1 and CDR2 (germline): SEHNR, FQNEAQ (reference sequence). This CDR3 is CASSFDGRSQHF. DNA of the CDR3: TGTGCCAGCAGCTTCGACGGTCGGTCCCAGCATTTT.

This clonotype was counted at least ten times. The CDR3 is CSARSAQLGDTQYF. DNA for the CDR3: TGCAGTGCGCGGTCAGCTCAATTGGGGGATACGCAGTATTTT. V gene TRBV20-1 combines with J gene TRBJ2-3; D gene unclear. Deletions cut 6 bases from V and 6 bases from J, with 19 bases between. CDR1 is DFQATT, CDR2 SNEGSKA, per germline (reference sequence). This CDR3 is 14 amino acids long.